This paragraph reports one TCR beta chain. The sample is drawn from a study of preoperative IRX-2 immunotherapy in early breast cancer. There are 14 residues in the CDR3. Per germline, CDR1 SNHLY and CDR2 FYNNEI. V shed 5 bases and J 4 bases; nucleotides not matched to a gene: 8. Documented treatment: preoperative locoregional IRX-2 cytokine immunotherapy. Preoperative locoregional IRX-2 cytokine immunotherapy was tested in the phase Ib source study. Sequencing was performed with immunoSEQ multiplex PCR; in TCRdb, only in-frame clones are kept and a portion is missing. The sample includes roughly 14,000 clones, around 90% of them seen just once.

The sample was collected from a patient treated with IRX-2 immunotherapy. The chain joins TRBV2 to TRBJ2-7, with 7 bases lining up with TRBD1. This TCR derives from a human donor with breast cancer. The CDR3 bases are TGTGCCAGCAGTCGGACAGGAGTAATTTACGAGCAGTACTTC. It translates to CASSRTGVIYEQYF.